A selection of T cell receptor beta chains follows, all from one sample in a study of CXCR3-negative and CXCR3-positive naive CD8 T cells. From the 5' RACE reads, TCRdb lists one entry per CDR3 protein and no DNA. The listing contains 85,000 to 130,000 distinct CDR3 sequences. The material sequenced was naive CXCR3+ CD8+ T cells from blood. The receptor set was obtained from a human donor in good health. Some clones in this sample may be carry-over from other donors' samples. Both conserved end residues are part of each CDR3. Clone size is stated in some rows and not others, as once, few, many or a class when expanded.

j_call clone_size cdr3_length v_call cdr3_aa
TRBJ1-2 - 14 TRBV9 CASSYQDSNYGYTF
TRBJ2-7 - 14 TRBV11-2 CASSLTGGQYEQYF
TRBJ2-2 - 16 TRBV7-7 CASSPRVTLNTGELFF
TRBJ2-1 - 15 TRBV14 CASSGLSEVDNEQFF
TRBJ2-5 - 14 TRBV29-1 CSVERTGGGETQYF
TRBJ2-3 - 13 TRBV28 CASSLGNTDTQYF
TRBJ1-3 - 13 TRBV20-1 CSAREEGGNTIYF
TRBJ2-7 - 13 TRBV27 CASSRDSTYEQYF
TRBJ2-3 - 15 TRBV28 CASSARAVSTDTQYF
TRBJ2-2 - 13 TRBV7-9 CASSLYAVGELFF
TRBJ2-7 - 12 TRBV7-8 CASSLNSVEQYF
TRBJ2-3 - 15 TRBV5-1 CAAASGGGSTDTQYF
TRBJ2-1 - 15 TRBV20-1 CSARSHEGGPNEQFF
TRBJ1-3 - 16 TRBV24-1 CATSDLRGVSGNTIYF
TRBJ1-6 medium-sized 15 TRBV7-3 CASSSTGGAGSPLHF
TRBJ1-1 - 13 TRBV29-1 CSVATGSGTEAFF
TRBJ1-1 - 13 TRBV9 CASSGLGNTEAFF
TRBJ2-3 - 16 TRBV9 CASSPPPGVWGDTQYF
TRBJ2-2 - 15 TRBV2 CASSGQDWDTGELFF